This T cell receptor (beta chain) was identified in a study of T cells in Graves' hyperthyroidism and ophthalmopathy (dated by TCRdb to the late 2010s). Regarding the study in general: Peripheral blood was sampled at the time of initial diagnosis, prior to any treatment. To identify TCR V-J signatures that set the groups apart, the researchers used a discovery cohort of about a hundred patients, made up of roughly 40 with Graves' ophthalmopathy and some 60 with stable Graves' hyperthyroidism. An independent validation cohort of around 19 hyperthyroidism patients and about 16 patients who later progressed to ophthalmopathy tested prospective prediction of ophthalmopathy. The approximately 90 discovery patients were randomly split 7:3 into training and test sets. In addition, the study compared T-cell repertoires in thyroid tissue and in blood from roughly six Graves' hyperthyroidism patients. After sampling, hyperthyroidism patients received methimazole starting at 30 mg daily, and ophthalmopathy patients received high-dose intravenous methylprednisolone. According to the paper, TCR Vbeta CDR3 sequencing was carried out on about 140 peripheral blood samples, which came from about 45 ophthalmopathy, 70 to 80 hyperthyroidism and approximately 17 progressor patients.

Stable Graves' hyperthyroidism was defined as no progression to ophthalmopathy during 18 months of follow-up. The hyperthyroidism patients were between 18 and 65 years old and newly diagnosed, with a disease duration of less than 2 months. The study excluded patients with uncontrolled infections, other autoimmune diseases, pregnancy or lactation. Clinical symptoms, serum thyroxine and TRAb, thyroid ultrasound, and orbital computed tomography formed the basis for the diagnoses. PBMCs were separated from around 9.1 ml of fresh peripheral blood using Ficoll-Paque density gradient centrifugation. Total RNA was extracted using Trizol reagent, and RNA quality was assessed on an Agilent 2100 Bioanalyzer. Amplification of TCR beta CDR3 regions was carried out from RNA transcripts. The TCR CDR3 was subjected to a first round of RT-PCR using the HTBI primer set and the Qiagen OneStep RT-PCR kit. Libraries were constructed in a second round of multiplex PCR, after which size selection and purification were carried out. Sequencing of the libraries was done on an Illumina HiSeq2000 using paired-end 100 bp reads. In the paper's pipeline: Raw data were processed with SOAPnuke, discarding reads with adapters, uncalled bases, mean Phred below 15, or no exact constant-primer or identifier match. High-quality paired reads were merged using COPE v1.2.5, and each unique nucleotide sequence was defined as a clonotype. Clonotypes were aligned to IMGT TRBV, TRBD and TRBJ reference segments using MiTCR v1.1. The analysis included only V-J combinations with a frequency above 0.0001, which together covered 98% to 99.2% of the repertoires. The TCS score was defined as the ratio of F50 (clonal expansion) to E x V (chaos), calculated using BLOSUM62-based TCRdist between CDR3 peptides within each V-J. Welch's t-statistics and random forest reduced just over 500 V-J features to 10 to 15, which were used in a naive Bayes classifier (R e1071). Thyroid-blood repertoire similarity was quantified with the Morisita-Horn index. The raw public reads went through TCRdb reprocessing: fastp at Q25, MiXCR clone calling, in-frame beta chains kept. For every CDR3 protein sequence, its rows merge into one entry that carries the most common genes and DNA. TCRdb, not the authors, supplied the V and J calls. This sample is represented by hundreds of thousands of distinct CDR3 sequences; more than 30% of them were singletons. Of the sample, around 10% is held by the ten largest clones.

The CDR3, cysteine through phenylalanine, is 11 amino acids long. The DNA shown is the 33-base CDR3, in frame from base 1. For CDR1 and CDR2, the germline V gene (reference sequence) lists DFQATT and SNEGSKA. V and J are truncated by 5 bases and 0 bases respectively, leaving an intervening sequence of 5 bases. Findings and caveats that apply to the study as a whole: No statistical method was used to fix the sample size in advance, and group allocation was not hidden from the investigators. Most expanded thyroid clonotypes (frequency above 0.001) were also detected in blood, a finding suggesting that blood repertoires may reflect thyroid immune responses. In validation, progression to ophthalmopathy was predicted by the model with 70.59% sensitivity and around 75% specificity, a median of approximately 7.1 months before onset. In cross-validation, a model built on a 13 V-J signature told ophthalmopathy apart from stable hyperthyroidism with 87.88% sensitivity and 81% to 82% specificity, and in testing the same model reached 80%/75%.

On this clonotype: Its antigen target is currently unknown. There are no base qualities to consult, and no much larger clone falls within one base.

The sequencing input was blood. Recombination connected TRBV20-1 to TRBJ2-7, with the D gene uncertain. The TCR was taken from a man younger than 35 with Graves' hyperthyroidism. The CDR3 is CSADHSYEQYF. The nucleotide sequence is TGCAGTGCTGATCACTCCTACGAGCAGTACTTC.